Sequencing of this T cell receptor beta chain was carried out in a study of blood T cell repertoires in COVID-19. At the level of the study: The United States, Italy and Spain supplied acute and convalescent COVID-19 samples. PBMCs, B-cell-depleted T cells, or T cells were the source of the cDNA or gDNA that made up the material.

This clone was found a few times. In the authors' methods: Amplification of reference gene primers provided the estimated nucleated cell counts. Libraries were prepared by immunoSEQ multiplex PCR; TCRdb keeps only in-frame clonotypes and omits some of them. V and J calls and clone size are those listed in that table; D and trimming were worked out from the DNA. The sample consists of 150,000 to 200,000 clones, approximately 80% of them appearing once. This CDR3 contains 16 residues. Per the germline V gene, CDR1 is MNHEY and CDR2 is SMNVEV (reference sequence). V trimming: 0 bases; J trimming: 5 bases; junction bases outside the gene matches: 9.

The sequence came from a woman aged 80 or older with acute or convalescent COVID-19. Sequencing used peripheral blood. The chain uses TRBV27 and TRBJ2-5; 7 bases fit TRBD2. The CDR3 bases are TGTGCCAGCAGTTTATCTCCGACTAGCTCGAGGGAGACCCAGTACTTC. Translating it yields CASSLSPTSSRETQYF.